This TCR beta chain was sequenced in a study of cytomegalovirus exposure and HLA in healthy donors. Details on this clone: Its antigen remains unknown.

V was clipped by 4 bases and J by 5 bases; unmatched bases: 10. The length of the CDR3 is 15 residues. Germline V lookup: CDR1 SEHNR, CDR2 FQNEAQ (reference sequence). Findings of the study overall: Analysis was carried out at a later point, and it linked a missense DCLRE1C variant to TCR beta V- and J-gene trimming.

The PCR made use of 60 Vbeta and 13 Jbeta primers. The repertoire was sequenced with immunoSEQ multiplex PCR; TCRdb's copy has only in-frame clones and lacks some. The sample yields more than 100,000 clones, roughly three quarters seen once. The chain uses TRBV7-9 and TRBJ2-5, with 7 positions matching TRBD2. The sequenced material came from PBMCs. The sequence was obtained from a man aged 50 to 60 in good health and CMV-seropositive. CDR3 in amino acids: CASSSSGLKKETQYF. In DNA, the CDR3 is TGTGCCAGCAGCTCCTCGGGACTAAAGAAGGAGACCCAGTACTTC. The variable domain in full, with the rest retrieved from reference TRBV7-9 and TRBJ2-5, is DTGVSQNPRHKITKRGQNVTFRCDPISEHNRLYWYRQTLGQGPEFLTYFQNEAQLEKSRLLSDRFSAERPKGSFSTLEIQRTEQGDSAMYLCASSSSGLKKETQYFGPGTRLLVL.